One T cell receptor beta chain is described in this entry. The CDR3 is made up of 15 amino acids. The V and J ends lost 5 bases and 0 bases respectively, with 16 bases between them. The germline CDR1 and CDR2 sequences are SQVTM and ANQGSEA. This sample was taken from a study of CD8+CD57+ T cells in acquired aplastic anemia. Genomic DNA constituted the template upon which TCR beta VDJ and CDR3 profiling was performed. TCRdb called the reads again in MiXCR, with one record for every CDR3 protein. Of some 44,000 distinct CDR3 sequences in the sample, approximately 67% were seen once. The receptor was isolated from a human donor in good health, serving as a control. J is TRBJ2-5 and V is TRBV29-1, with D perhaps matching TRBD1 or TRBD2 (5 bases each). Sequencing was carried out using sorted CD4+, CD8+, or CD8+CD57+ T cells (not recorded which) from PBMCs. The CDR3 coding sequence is TGCAGCGTTCACCGGGACCCTAAGTACCAAGAGACCCAGTACTTC. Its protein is CSVHRDPKYQETQYF. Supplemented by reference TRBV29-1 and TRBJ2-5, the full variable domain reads SAVISQKPSRDICQRGTSLTIQCQVDSQVTMMFWYRQQPGQSLTLIATANQGSEATYESGFVIDKFPISRPNLTFSTLTVSNMSPEDSSIYLCSVHRDPKYQETQYFGPGTRLLVL.